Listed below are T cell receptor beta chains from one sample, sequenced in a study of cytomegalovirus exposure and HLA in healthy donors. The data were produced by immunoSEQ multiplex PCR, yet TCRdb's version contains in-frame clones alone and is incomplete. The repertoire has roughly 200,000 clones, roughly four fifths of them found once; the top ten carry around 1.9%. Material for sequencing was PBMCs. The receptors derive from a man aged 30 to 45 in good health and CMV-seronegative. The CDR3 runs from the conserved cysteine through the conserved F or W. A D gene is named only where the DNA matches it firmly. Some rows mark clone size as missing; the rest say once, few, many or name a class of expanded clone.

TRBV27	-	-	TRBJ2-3	TGTGCCAGCAGTTTGTCCGCCGGTTCAGATACGCAGTATTTT	CASSLSAGSDTQYF
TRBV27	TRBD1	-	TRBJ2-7	TGTGCCAGCGCCCTTGAGGGACAGGGCAACTACGAGCAGTACTTC	CASALEGQGNYEQYF
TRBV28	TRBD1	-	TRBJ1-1	TGTGCCAGCAGTTTAATCGGACAGGGAGACACTGAAGCTTTCTTT	CASSLIGQGDTEAFF
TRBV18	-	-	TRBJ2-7	TGTGCCAGCTCATCGACTAGTATCCTGAACGAGCAGTACTTC	CASSSTSILNEQYF
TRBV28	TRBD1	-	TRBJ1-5	TGTGCCAGCAGTTTCATACAGGGGGCGGGCAATCAGCCCCAGCATTTT	CASSFIQGAGNQPQHF
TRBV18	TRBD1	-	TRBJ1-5	TGTGCCAGCTCACCCGACAGGGGCATCCAGCCCCAGCATTTT	CASSPDRGIQPQHF
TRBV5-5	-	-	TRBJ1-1	TGTGCCAGCAGCTTGGGGGGGCACACTGAAGCTTTCTTT	CASSLGGHTEAFF
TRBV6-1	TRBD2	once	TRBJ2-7	TGTGCCAGCACCCAGGGACTAGCGTTGTACTTC	CASTQGLALYF
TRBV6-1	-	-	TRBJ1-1	TGTGCCAGCCGGACAGAGTACACTGAAGCTTTCTTT	CASRTEYTEAFF
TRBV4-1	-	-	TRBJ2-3	TGCGCCAGCAGCCACTATACGCAGTATTTT	CASSHYTQYF
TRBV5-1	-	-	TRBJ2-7	TGCGCCAGCACGCAGGGAAAATCCTACGAGCAGTACTTC	CASTQGKSYEQYF
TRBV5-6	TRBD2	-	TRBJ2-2	TGTGCCAGCAGTCCCAGGACTAGCGGGATACCCTCATTAGGGAAGCTGTTTTTT	CASSPRTSGIPSLGKLFF
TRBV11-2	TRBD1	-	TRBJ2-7	TGTGCCAGCAGCCGAGACAGGGGTGGCTACGAGCAGTACTTC	CASSRDRGGYEQYF
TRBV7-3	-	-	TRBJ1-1	TGTGCCAGCAGCTTAACCGGGTCGAACACTGAAGCTTTCTTT	CASSLTGSNTEAFF
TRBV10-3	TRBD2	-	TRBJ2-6	TGTGCCACATCTGCGGGGGGTACTGGGGCCAACGTCCTGACTTTC	CATSAGGTGANVLTF
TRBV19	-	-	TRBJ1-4	TGTGCCAGTCGCCTTTCCTCCGGGGCAACTAATGAAAAACTGTTTTTT	CASRLSSGATNEKLFF
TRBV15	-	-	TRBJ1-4	TGTGCCACCAGCAGAAGTTATTTAGAACTGTTTTTT	CATSRSYLELFF
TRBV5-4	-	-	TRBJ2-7	TGTGCCAGCAGCAGACAGGAGGCCCCCTACGAGCAGTACTTC	CASSRQEAPYEQYF
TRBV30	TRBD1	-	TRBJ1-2	TGTGCCTGGAGTGTATCCCAGCTTCGGACAGGGGCTGGCTACACCTTC	CAWSVSQLRTGAGYTF
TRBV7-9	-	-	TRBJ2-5	TGTGCCAGCAGCTTAGGAGGGTTCGAGACCCAGTACTTC	CASSLGGFETQYF
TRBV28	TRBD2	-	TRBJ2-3	TGTGCCAGCAGTGAGACTAGCGGGATTCGCACAGATACGCAGTATTTT	CASSETSGIRTDTQYF
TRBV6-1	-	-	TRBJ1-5	TGTGCCAGCAGTGACCCACCGGGCAATCAGCCCCAGCATTTT	CASSDPPGNQPQHF
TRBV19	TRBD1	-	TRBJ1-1	TGTGCCAGTAGTCAACCCCAGGGGGCGAACACTGAAGCTTTCTTT	CASSQPQGANTEAFF
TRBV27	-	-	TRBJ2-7	TGTGCCAGCAGTAGGACATCCACCTACGAGCAGTACTTC	CASSRTSTYEQYF
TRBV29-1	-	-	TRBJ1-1	TGCAGCGTTGATACCGGGTCACTAGAAGCTTTCTTT	CSVDTGSLEAFF